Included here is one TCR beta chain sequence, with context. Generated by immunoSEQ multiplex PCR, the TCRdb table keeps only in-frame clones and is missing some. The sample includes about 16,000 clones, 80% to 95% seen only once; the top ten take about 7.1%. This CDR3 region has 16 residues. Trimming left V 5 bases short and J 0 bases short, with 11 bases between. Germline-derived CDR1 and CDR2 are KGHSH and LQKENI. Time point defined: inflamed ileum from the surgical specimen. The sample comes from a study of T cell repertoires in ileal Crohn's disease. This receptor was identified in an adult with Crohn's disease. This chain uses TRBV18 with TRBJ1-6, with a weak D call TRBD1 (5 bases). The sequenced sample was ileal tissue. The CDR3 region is CASSGEGVSYNSPLHF. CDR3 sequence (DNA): TGTGCCAGCTCAGGCGAAGGGGTCTCCTATAATTCACCCCTCCACTTT.